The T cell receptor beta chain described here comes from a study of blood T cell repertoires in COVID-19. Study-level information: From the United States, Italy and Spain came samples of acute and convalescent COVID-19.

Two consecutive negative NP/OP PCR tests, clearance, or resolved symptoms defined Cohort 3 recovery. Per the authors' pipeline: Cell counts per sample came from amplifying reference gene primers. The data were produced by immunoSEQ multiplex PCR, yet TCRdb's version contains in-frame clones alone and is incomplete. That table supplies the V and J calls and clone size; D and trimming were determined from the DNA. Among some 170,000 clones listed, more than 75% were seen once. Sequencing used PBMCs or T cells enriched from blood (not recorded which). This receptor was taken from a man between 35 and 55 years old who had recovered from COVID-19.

The CDR3 here is CASSSKNIQYF. The CDR3 coding sequence is TGTGCCAGCTCCAGCAAAAACATTCAGTACTTC. The rearrangement joins TRBV18 to TRBJ2-4; D remains unclear. Per germline, CDR1 KGHSH and CDR2 LQKENI. V was cut by 6 bases and J by 3 bases, with 3 bases left in between. The CDR3 is 11 residues long.